These 3 T cell receptor beta chains originate from one sample sequenced in a study of blood T cell repertoires in COVID-19. Sequencing was performed with immunoSEQ multiplex PCR; in TCRdb, only in-frame clones are kept and a portion is missing. The table has about 300,000 clones, about 89% seen once. The specimen was PBMCs or T cells enriched from blood (not recorded which). Source of these receptors: a woman aged 18-35 years who had recovered from COVID-19.

This rearrangement joins TRBV18 to TRBJ1-5; D is perhaps TRBD1 (6 bases). The CDR3 runs 14 residues. Germline CDR1 reads KGHSH; CDR2 reads LQKENI. The V end was cut by 2 bases, the J end by 8 bases, with 13 bases between. The CDR3: CASSPSQGPEPQHF. Written as DNA, the CDR3 is TGTGCCAGCTCACCATCACAGGGCCCAGAGCCCCAGCATTTT.

The chain has TRBV30 and TRBJ1-2; 9 bases are shared with TRBD1. Germline V lookup: CDR1 GTSNPN, CDR2 SVGIG (reference sequence). The CDR3 length is 15 residues. With 5 bases clipped from V and 5 bases from J, the junction kept 12 bases outside the gene matches. The CDR3: CAWCSGQGRLYGYTF. The DNA for the CDR3 is TGTGCCTGGTGTAGCGGACAGGGGCGTTTGTATGGCTACACCTTC.

The V and J genes are TRBV5-1 and TRBJ1-5, with 7 bases lining up with TRBD1. Germline V gene data show CDR1 as SGHRS and CDR2 as YFSETQ. V lost 4 bases to trimming and J lost 4 bases; unmatched junction nucleotides: 5. The CDR3 has 14 amino acids. The CDR3 region is CASSPGTENQPQHF. DNA for the CDR3: TGCGCCAGCAGCCCCGGGACAGAAAATCAGCCCCAGCATTTT.